This T cell receptor beta chain was captured in a study of T-cell memory formation after mild COVID-19. Turning to the study itself: Largely donor-specific TCR clusters were found.

The 5'RACE method, run with constant-segment primers, produced TCR alpha and TCR beta cDNA libraries (carrying sample barcodes and UMIs). TCRdb fed the 5' RACE reads into MiXCR, producing one record per CDR3 protein. The table shows roughly 110,000 distinct CDR3 sequences, with roughly 12% occurring only once. This clonotype was observed a handful of times. Its specificity is unknown. Whole-study findings and limits: For contracting clones, CD4+ ones sat mainly in CM and EM, CD8+ in EMRA. Pre-infection memory showed some responding clones, and this suggested that cross-reactive memory joined.

Sequenced: PBMCs or a T cell subset sorted from them (not recorded which). This receptor was obtained from an adult woman who had mild COVID-19 (a few samples of this study predate the infection). Cell type and time point are not known.

The CDR3 sequence is CASSLGLMETQYF. The CDR3 DNA follows: TGTGCCAGCAGCCTGGGACTAATGGAGACCCAGTACTTC. The J gene is TRBJ2-5, the V gene TRBV6-2 or TRBV6-3; 7 positions agree with TRBD2. This CDR3 has 13 residues. V was pared by 6 bases and J by 5 bases, with 6 bases of the junction left unmatched. Germline assignment: CDR1 MNHEY and CDR2 SVGEGT.